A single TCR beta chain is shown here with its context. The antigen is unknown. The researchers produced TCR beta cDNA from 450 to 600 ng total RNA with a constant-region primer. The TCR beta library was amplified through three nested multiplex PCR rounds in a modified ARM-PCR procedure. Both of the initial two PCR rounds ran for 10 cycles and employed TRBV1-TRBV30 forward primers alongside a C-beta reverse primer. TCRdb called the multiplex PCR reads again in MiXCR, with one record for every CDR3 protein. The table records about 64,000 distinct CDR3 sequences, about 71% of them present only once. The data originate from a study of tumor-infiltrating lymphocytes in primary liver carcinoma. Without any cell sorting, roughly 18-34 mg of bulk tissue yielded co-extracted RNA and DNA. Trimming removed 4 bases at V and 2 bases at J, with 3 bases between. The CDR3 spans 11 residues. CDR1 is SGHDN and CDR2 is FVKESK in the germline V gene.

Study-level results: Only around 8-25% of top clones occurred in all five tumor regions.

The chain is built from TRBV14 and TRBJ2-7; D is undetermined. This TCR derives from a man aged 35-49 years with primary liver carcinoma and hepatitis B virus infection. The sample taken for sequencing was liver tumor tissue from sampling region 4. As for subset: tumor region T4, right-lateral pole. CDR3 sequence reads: CASSPTYEQYF. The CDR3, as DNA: TGTGCCAGCAGCCCGACCTACGAGCAGTACTTC.